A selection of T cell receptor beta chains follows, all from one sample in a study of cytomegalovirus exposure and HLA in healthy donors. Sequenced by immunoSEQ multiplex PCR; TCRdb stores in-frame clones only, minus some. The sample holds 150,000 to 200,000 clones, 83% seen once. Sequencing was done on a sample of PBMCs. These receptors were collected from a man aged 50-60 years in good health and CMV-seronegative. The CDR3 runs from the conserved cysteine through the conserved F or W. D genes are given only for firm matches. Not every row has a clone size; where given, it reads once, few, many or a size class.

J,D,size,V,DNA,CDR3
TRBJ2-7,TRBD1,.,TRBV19,TGTGCCAGTAGGAGACAGGGGGCAGGCGAGCAGTACTTC,CASRRQGAGEQYF
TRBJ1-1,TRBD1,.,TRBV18,TGTGCCAGCTCACCCCTGACCGGGGCCAGGGGGACTGAAGCTTTCTTT,CASSPLTGARGTEAFF
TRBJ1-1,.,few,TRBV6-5,TGTGCCAGCAGTTACTCGCCGGGAGAGAACACTGAAGCTTTCTTT,CASSYSPGENTEAFF
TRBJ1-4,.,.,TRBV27,TGTGCCAGCAGCCCAGTTTCGAGGGCTCTAAGGACTAATGAAAAACTGTTTTTT,CASSPVSRALRTNEKLFF
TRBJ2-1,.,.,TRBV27,TGTGCCAGCGGGCTAGCGCCTTACAATGAGCAGTTCTTC,CASGLAPYNEQFF
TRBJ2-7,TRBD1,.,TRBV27,TGTGCCAGCGGGACGGACAGGAACCCGATCTACGAGCAGTACTTC,CASGTDRNPIYEQYF
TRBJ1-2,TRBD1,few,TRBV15,TGTGCCACCAGCAGAGCCCAGGGGGCGCGGGGCTACACCTTC,CATSRAQGARGYTF
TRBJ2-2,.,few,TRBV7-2,TGTGCCAGCAGCCGACAGGGAGGCACCGGGGAGCTGTTTTTT,CASSRQGGTGELFF
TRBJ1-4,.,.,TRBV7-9,TGTGCCAGCAGCCCCTCGATGGGCAGGGTAGGGGAAAAACTGTTTTTT,CASSPSMGRVGEKLFF
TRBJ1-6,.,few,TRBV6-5,TGTGCCAGCAGCCGCGGGTCAGTAAGGACACCCCTCCACTTT,CASSRGSVRTPLHF
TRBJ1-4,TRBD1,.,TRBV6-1,TGTGCCAGCAATAGACAGGGGAATGAAAAACTGTTTTTT,CASNRQGNEKLFF
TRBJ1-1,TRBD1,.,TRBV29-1,TGCAGCGTTGAAGGGGGACAGGGGCGCACTGAAGCTTTCTTT,CSVEGGQGRTEAFF
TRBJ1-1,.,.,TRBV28,TGTGCCAGCACCTTCGGGGGATTAGCGAACACTGAAGCTTTCTTT,CASTFGGLANTEAFF
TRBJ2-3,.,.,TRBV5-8,TGTGCCACCGGGTCCACAGATACGCAGTATTTT,CATGSTDTQYF
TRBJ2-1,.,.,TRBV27,TGTGCCAGCAGTTTATTTCAGGGCGTTAGTCTAGATGAGCAGTTCTTC,CASSLFQGVSLDEQFF
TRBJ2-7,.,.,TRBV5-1,TGCGCCAGCAGCATGAGAGGCTACGAGCAGTACTTC,CASSMRGYEQYF
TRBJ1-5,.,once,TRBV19,TGTGCCAGTAGCTACACAGGGAATCAGCCCCAGCATTTT,CASSYTGNQPQHF
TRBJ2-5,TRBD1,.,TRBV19,TGTGCCAGTAGTGCGAGGACAGGGGCAAAAGAGACCCAGTACTTC,CASSARTGAKETQYF
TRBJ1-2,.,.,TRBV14,TGTGCCAGCAGCCAAGGCGGAGGCTACACCTTC,CASSQGGGYTF
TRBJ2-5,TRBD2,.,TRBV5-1,TGCGCCAGCAGCTTGAACGGGGGGGCCTCCGTGGACCAGTACTTC,CASSLNGGASVDQYF
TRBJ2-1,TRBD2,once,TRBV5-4,TGTGCCAGCAGCTTCGCTAGCGGGAGAGCTGTTGAGCAGTTCTTC,CASSFASGRAVEQFF
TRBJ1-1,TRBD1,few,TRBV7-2,TGTGCCAGCAGCCCGACAGGGGAAGCTTTCTTT,CASSPTGEAFF
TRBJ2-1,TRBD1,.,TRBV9,TGTGCCAGCAGCGCCTCGACAGGGGGTCACAATGAGCAGTTCTTC,CASSASTGGHNEQFF
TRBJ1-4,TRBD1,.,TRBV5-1,TGCGCCAGCAGCTTTGGGACAGGGTGGACTAATGCAAAACTGTTTTTT,CASSFGTGWTNAKLFF
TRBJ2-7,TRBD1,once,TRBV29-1,TGCAGCGTTGAGACGAGTAGGGGGCGCAATCCCTACGAGCAGTACTTC,CSVETSRGRNPYEQYF
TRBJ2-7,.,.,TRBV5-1,TGCGCCAGCAGCTTGGACCAGCCTAGCTCCTACGAGCAGTACTTC,CASSLDQPSSYEQYF
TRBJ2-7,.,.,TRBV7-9,TGTTCCAGCAGCTTAACCGGCTACGAGCAGTACTTC,CSSSLTGYEQYF
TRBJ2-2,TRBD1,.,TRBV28,TGTGCCAGCAGGTCCTCCGGGACAGGGCCCGGGGAGCTGTTTTTT,CASRSSGTGPGELFF
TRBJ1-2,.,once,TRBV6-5,TGTGCCAGCAGTTACGGCCGGGAGAATGGCTACACCTTC,CASSYGRENGYTF
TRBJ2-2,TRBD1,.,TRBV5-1,TGCGCCAGCAGGATACAGGGGATGAACACCGGGGAGCTGTTTTTT,CASRIQGMNTGELFF
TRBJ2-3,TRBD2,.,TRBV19,TGTGCCAGCCGCCCTAGCGGGAGCTTTGGTACGCAGTATTTT,CASRPSGSFGTQYF
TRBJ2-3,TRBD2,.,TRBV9,TGTGCCAGCAGCGTAGCAGCGGGGGGGCGGATCGTCCCAGATACGCAGTATTTT,CASSVAAGGRIVPDTQYF
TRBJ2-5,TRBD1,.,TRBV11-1,TGTGCCAGCAGCTGGGGACAGGGGGGAGAGACCCAGTACTTC,CASSWGQGGETQYF
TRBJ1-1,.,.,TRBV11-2,TGTGCCAGCAGAGGGTTGGCGGGACTGAACACTGAAGCTTTCTTT,CASRGLAGLNTEAFF
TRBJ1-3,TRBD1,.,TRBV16,TGTGCCAGCAGCCAATATGTGGGGACAGGGGCATCCGGGTCTGGAAACACCATATATTTT,CASSQYVGTGASGSGNTIYF
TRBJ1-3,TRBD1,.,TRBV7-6,TGTGCCAGCAGCCTCACCACAACTGGACAGGGCACTGGAAACACCATATATTTT,CASSLTTTGQGTGNTIYF
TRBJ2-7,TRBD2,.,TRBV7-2,TGTGCCAGCAGCTTAGGTGGTACTAGCGGACGCTACGAGCAGTACTTC,CASSLGGTSGRYEQYF
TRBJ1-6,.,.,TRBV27,TGTGCCAGCAGTTTATCACTGCGGGGAGGTTCACCCCTCCACTTT,CASSLSLRGGSPLHF
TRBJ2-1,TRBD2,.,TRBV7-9,TGTGCCAGCAGCCCCTCCGGGAGGCGTGGGTTCTTC,CASSPSGRRGFF
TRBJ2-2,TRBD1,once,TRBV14,TGTGCCAGCAGGCGGACAGGCCCCGGGGAGCTGTTTTTT,CASRRTGPGELFF
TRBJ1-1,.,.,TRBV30,TGTGCCTGGAGCCCTAGGGGATCGAACACTGAAGCTTTCTTT,CAWSPRGSNTEAFF
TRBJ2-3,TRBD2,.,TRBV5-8,TGTGCCAGCAGCTTGTCGGTCCGAGCGGGAGCGGGAGATACGCAGTATTTT,CASSLSVRAGAGDTQYF
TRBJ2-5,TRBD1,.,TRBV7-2,TGTGCCAGCAGCTTAGGACAGGGTCAAGAGACCCAGTACTTC,CASSLGQGQETQYF
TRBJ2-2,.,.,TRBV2,TGTGCCAGCAGTCCCCAGGGCACAGGGAACACCGGGGAGCTGTTTTTT,CASSPQGTGNTGELFF
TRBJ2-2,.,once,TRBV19,TGTGCCAGTAGTCCCACCTGGAGATACACCGGGGAGCTGTTTTTT,CASSPTWRYTGELFF
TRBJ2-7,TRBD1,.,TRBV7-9,TGTGCCAGCAGCCCTTCCCCGGGACAGGGGGCTCACGAGCAGTACTTC,CASSPSPGQGAHEQYF
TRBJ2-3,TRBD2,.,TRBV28,TGTGCCAGCAGTATCAACCCGGGAGTAGCGGGAGATTTAGATACGCAGTATTTT,CASSINPGVAGDLDTQYF
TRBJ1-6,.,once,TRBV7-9,TGTGCCAGCAGCTTAGGGCATGGACAGCTCAATAATTCACCCCTCCACTTT,CASSLGHGQLNNSPLHF
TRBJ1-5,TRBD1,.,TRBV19,TGTGCCAGTAGTAAAGGACAGGGTAGCAATCAGCCCCAGCATTTT,CASSKGQGSNQPQHF
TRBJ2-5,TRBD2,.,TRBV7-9,TGTGCCAGCAGCTGGGGCGGGAGGACGGAGACCCAGTACTTC,CASSWGGRTETQYF
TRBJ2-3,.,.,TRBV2,TGTGCCAGCAGTGAAGAGCGGTGGGCAGATACGCAGTATTTT,CASSEERWADTQYF
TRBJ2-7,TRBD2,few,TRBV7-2,TGTGCCAGCAGCCATGTAGCGGGAGGGTCCTACGAGCAGTACTTC,CASSHVAGGSYEQYF
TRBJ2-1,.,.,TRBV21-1,TGTGCCAGCGCTAAACCAGGGGTGAATGAGCAGTTCTTC,CASAKPGVNEQFF
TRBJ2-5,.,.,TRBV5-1,TGCGCCAGCAGTAACGCTAGCGCCGGGAGCGCCGGAAGGGAGACCCAGTACTTC,CASSNASAGSAGRETQYF
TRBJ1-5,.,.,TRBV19,TGTGCCAGTAGTAGTCGGGAGTCCTATAGCAATCAGCCCCAGCATTTT,CASSSRESYSNQPQHF
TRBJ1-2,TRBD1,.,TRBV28,TGTGCCAGCAGTCCCAGACAGGGTGGCTCAAACTATGGCTACACCTTC,CASSPRQGGSNYGYTF
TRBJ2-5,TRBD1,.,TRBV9,TGTGCCAGCAGAGGAACCGGACAGGGACAAGAGACCCAGTACTTC,CASRGTGQGQETQYF
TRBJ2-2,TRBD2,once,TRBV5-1,TGCGCCAGCAGCTGGGCGGGAGGGACCACCGGGGAGCTGTTTTTT,CASSWAGGTTGELFF
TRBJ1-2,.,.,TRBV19,TGTGCCAGTAGTATAAGCGGGGCTCAAGGCGGCTACACCTTC,CASSISGAQGGYTF